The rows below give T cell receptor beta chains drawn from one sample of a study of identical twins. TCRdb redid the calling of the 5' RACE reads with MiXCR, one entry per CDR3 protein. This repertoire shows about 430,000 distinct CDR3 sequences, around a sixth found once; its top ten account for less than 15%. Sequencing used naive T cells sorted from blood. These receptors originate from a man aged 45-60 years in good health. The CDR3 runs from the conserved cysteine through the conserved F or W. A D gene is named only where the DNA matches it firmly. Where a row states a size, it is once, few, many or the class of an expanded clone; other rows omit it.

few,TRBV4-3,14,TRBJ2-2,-,CASSQAEGTGELFF,TGCGCCAGCAGCCAAGCCGAGGGAACCGGGGAGCTGTTTTTT
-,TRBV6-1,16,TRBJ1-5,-,CASSERGSYSNQPQHF,TGTGCCAGCAGTGAACGGGGATCATATAGCAATCAGCCCCAGCATTTT
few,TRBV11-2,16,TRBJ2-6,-,CASSLQAGSGANVLTF,TGTGCCAGCAGCTTACAGGCAGGGTCTGGGGCCAACGTCCTGACTTTC
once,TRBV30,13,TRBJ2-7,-,CAWSVPGLYEQYF,TGTGCCTGGAGTGTGCCGGGACTCTACGAGCAGTACTTC
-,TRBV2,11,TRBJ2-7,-,CASSETPEQYF,TGTGCCAGCAGTGAAACCCCCGAGCAGTACTTC
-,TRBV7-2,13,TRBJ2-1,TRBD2,CASSFGLAHEQFF,TGTGCCAGCAGCTTCGGACTAGCCCATGAGCAGTTCTTC
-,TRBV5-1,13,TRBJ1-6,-,CASSLSGRSPLHF,TGCGCCAGCAGCTTGTCGGGCCGTTCACCCCTCCACTTT
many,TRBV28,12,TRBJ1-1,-,CASKPPNTEAFF,TGTGCCAGCAAGCCGCCGAACACTGAAGCTTTCTTT
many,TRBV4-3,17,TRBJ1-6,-,CASSPTAESSYNSPLHF,TGCGCCAGCAGCCCAACCGCGGAGAGCTCCTATAATTCACCCCTCCACTTT
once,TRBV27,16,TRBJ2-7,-,CASSLFRHSIRDEQYF,TGTGCCAGCAGTTTATTCCGCCACAGTATAAGAGACGAGCAGTACTTC
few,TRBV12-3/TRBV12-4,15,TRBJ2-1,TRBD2,CASSLGAGGLNEQFF,TGTGCCAGCAGCCTCGGAGCGGGAGGGCTGAATGAGCAGTTCTTC
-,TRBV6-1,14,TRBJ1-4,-,CASKTTGYGEKLFF,TGTGCCAGCAAAACAACAGGGTATGGCGAAAAACTGTTTTTT
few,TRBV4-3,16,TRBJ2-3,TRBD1,CASSHLWTGGTDTQYF,TGCGCCAGCAGCCACCTTTGGACAGGTGGGACCGATACGCAGTATTTT
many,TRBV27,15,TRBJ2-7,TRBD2,CASSPLAGALYEQYF,TGTGCCAGCAGTCCCCTAGCGGGAGCGTTGTACGAGCAGTACTTC
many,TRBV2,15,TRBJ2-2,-,CASSELSPTTGELFF,TGTGCCAGCAGTGAGCTAAGCCCTACCACCGGGGAGCTGTTTTTT
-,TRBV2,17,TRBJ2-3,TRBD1,CASSPTLGQGKTDTQYF,TGTGCCAGCAGCCCCACCCTGGGACAGGGGAAGACAGATACGCAGTATTTT
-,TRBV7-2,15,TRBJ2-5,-,CASSLEGIRGQTQYF,TGTGCCAGCAGCTTAGAAGGAATAAGGGGACAGACCCAGTACTTC
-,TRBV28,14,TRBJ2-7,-,CASSDHARSYEQYF,TGTGCCAGCAGTGATCACGCGCGCTCCTACGAGCAGTACTTC
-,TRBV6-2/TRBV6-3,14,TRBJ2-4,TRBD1,CASSTQGARNIQYF,TGTGCCAGCAGTACACAGGGGGCGAGAAACATTCAGTACTTC
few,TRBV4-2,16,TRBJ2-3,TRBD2,CASSPRGLAVSDTQYF,TGTGCCAGCAGCCCTCGAGGACTAGCGGTATCAGATACGCAGTATTTT
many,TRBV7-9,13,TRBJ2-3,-,CASSAGSGDTQYF,TGTGCCAGCAGCGCCGGGAGTGGAGATACGCAGTATTTT
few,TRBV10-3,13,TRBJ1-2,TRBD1,CAISERDSSSYTF,TGTGCCATCAGTGAAAGGGACAGTAGTTCATACACCTTC
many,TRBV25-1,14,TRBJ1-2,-,CASSDAGPNYGYTF,TGTGCCAGCAGTGATGCAGGGCCAAACTATGGCTACACCTTC
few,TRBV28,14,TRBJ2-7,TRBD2,CASLPGTSFYEQYF,TGTGCCAGCCTTCCCGGGACTAGCTTTTACGAGCAGTACTTC
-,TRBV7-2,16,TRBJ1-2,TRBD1,CASSPDRVPHSGGYTF,TGTGCCAGCAGCCCGGACAGGGTTCCTCATTCAGGTGGCTACACCTTC
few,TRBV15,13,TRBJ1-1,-,CATSTRTNTEAFF,TGTGCCACCAGCACCAGGACGAACACTGAAGCTTTCTTT
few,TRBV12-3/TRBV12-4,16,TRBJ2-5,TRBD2,CASSPRTSGPSRTQYF,TGTGCCAGCAGCCCCAGGACTAGCGGGCCATCACGGACCCAGTACTTC
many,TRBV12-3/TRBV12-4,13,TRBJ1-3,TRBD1,CASSWDRGNTIYF,TGTGCCAGCAGCTGGGACAGGGGAAACACCATATATTTT